The 16 T cell receptor beta chains below all came from one sample that was sequenced in a study of blood T cell repertoires in COVID-19. Assay used: immunoSEQ multiplex PCR; TCRdb lists only in-frame clones, some missing. This sample has roughly 49,000 clones, with 90% to 95% found just once. The specimen sequenced was peripheral blood. The receptors originated from a man in his 60s with COVID-19, enrolled during active disease.

The V gene is TRBV2, the J gene TRBJ1-1; D remains ambiguous. The CDR3 extends over 12 amino acids. Germline CDR1 and CDR2: SNHLY and FYNNEI. V gave up 8 bases and J gave up 4 bases, with 11 bases separating them. The CDR3 DNA sequence: TGTGCCAGCCTCCGCCGAGGCACTGAAGCTTTCTTT. Protein: CASLRRGTEAFF.

The rearrangement uses TRBV19 and TRBJ2-7; 7 bases line up with TRBD1. V was pared by 5 bases and J by 1 base, with 11 bases of the junction left unmatched. The CDR3 has 16 amino acids. CDR1 and CDR2 from the germline V gene are LNHDA and SQIVND (reference sequence). The CDR3 bases are TGTGCCAGTAGTCCTTCGAAACAGGGGTTATCCTACGAGCAGTACTTC. As protein: CASSPSKQGLSYEQYF.

The CDR3 here is CASSPPAGQKETQYF. In DNA form, the CDR3 reads TGTGCCAGCTCACCACCCGCCGGACAGAAAGAGACCCAGTACTTC. The J gene is TRBJ2-5, the V gene TRBV18, with D maybe TRBD1 (6 bases). The CDR3 sequence is 15 residues long. From germline, CDR1 is KGHSH and CDR2 LQKENI. Trimming stripped 0 bases from V and 3 bases from J, with 11 bases between.

For the CDR3, the DNA is TGTGCAAGTCGCTTATCTAGGAATCAGCCCCAGCATTTT. Its translation is CASRLSRNQPQHF. This chain uses TRBV12-2 with TRBJ1-5. TRBV12-2 represents a pseudogene. The CDR3 is 13 residues long.

The rearrangement joins TRBV2 to TRBJ2-7; 8 positions match TRBD1. CDR1 is SNHLY and CDR2 is FYNNEI in the germline V gene. Trimming took 7 bases from V and 0 from J; bases not matched to a gene: 17. This CDR3 spans 18 amino acids. CDR3 amino acids: CASTGFSGGTGPSYEQYF. The CDR3 DNA is TGTGCCAGCACAGGATTCAGCGGTGGGACAGGACCCTCCTACGAGCAGTACTTC. The full variable domain, in which reference TRBV2 and TRBJ2-7 provide the parts outside the CDR3, is EPEVTQTPSHQVTQMGQEVILRCVPISNHLYFYWYRQILGQKVEFLVSFYNNEISEKSEIFDDQFSVERPDGSNFTLKIRSTKLEDSAMYFCASTGFSGGTGPSYEQYFGPGTRLTVT.

The rearrangement joins TRBV18 to TRBJ1-6; D unresolved. The CDR3 is 15 amino acids. Germline lookup yields CDR1 KGHSH and CDR2 LQKENI. Trimming stripped 2 bases from V and 7 bases from J, with 12 bases between. CDR3 protein: CASSPSRRENSPLHF. The CDR3 nucleotides read TGTGCCAGCTCACCATCTCGGCGGGAGAATTCACCCCTCCACTTT. Full variable domain (missing parts from reference TRBV18 and TRBJ1-6): NAGVMQNPRHLVRRRGQEARLRCSPMKGHSHVYWYRQLPEEGLKFMVYLQKENIIDESGMPKERFSAEFPKEGPSILRIQQVVRGDSAAYFCASSPSRRENSPLHFGNGTRLTVT.

The chain couples TRBV5-1 to TRBJ2-3; a weak D match, TRBD2 (5 bases). Germline V CDR1 and CDR2: SGHRS, YFSETQ. This CDR3 has 16 amino acids. Trimming stripped 7 bases from V and 3 bases from J, with 21 bases between. The DNA for the CDR3 is TGCGCCAGCCACTCGGAACTAGGAGGTACTACAGATACGCAGTATTTT. Protein sequence: CASHSELGGTTDTQYF.

V is TRBV15 and J is TRBJ2-7; 9 bases fit TRBD1. V shed 0 bases and J 4 bases; nucleotides not matched to a gene: 7. This CDR3 is 16 amino acids long. Germline CDR1 and CDR2: LNHNV and YYDKDF (reference sequence). The CDR3 DNA reads as TGTGCCACCAGCAGAGATATGGGACAGGGATGGTACGAGCAGTACTTC. Encoded protein: CATSRDMGQGWYEQYF.

This clone was seen once. The chain uses TRBV9 and TRBJ1-2; the D is unclear. This CDR3 has 15 amino acids. The germline CDR1 and CDR2 sequences are SGDLS and YYNGEE. Trimming shortened V by 0 bases and J by 4 bases, and 13 bases separated the two germline ends. The CDR3 sequence is CASSVGRGGIYGYTF. Here the CDR3 DNA reads TGTGCCAGCAGCGTAGGTAGAGGAGGTATCTATGGCTACACCTTC.

V gene TRBV5-1 combines with J gene TRBJ1-4; no clear D. Germline V gene sequence: CDR1 SGHRS, CDR2 YFSETQ. The CDR3 is made up of 17 amino acids. V was pared by 0 bases and J by 0 bases, with 12 bases between. CDR3 residues: CASSLVGRYTTNEKLFF. The DNA of the CDR3 is TGCGCCAGCAGCTTGGTCGGCAGGTACACAACTAATGAAAAACTGTTTTTT.

The chain joins TRBV19 to TRBJ1-5; 11 bases agree with TRBD1. The CDR3 contains 20 residues. Per the germline V gene, CDR1 is LNHDA and CDR2 is SQIVND (reference sequence). Germline trimming cut 5 bases from V and 0 bases from J; bases unmatched to any gene: 15. The CDR3 sequence is CASSSGTGGQALYSNQPQHF. The CDR3 DNA sequence: TGTGCCAGTAGTTCGGGGACAGGGGGTCAGGCCCTCTATAGCAATCAGCCCCAGCATTTT.

This chain joins TRBV12-5 and TRBJ2-3; D unclear. V was clipped by 2 bases and J by 3 bases, with 12 bases between them. This CDR3 has 15 residues. Per germline, CDR1 LGHNT and CDR2 FRNRAP. CDR3 sequence reads: CASGLFAEPTDTQYF. The CDR3 coding sequence is TGTGCTAGTGGTTTGTTCGCGGAACCTACAGATACGCAGTATTTT.

The V call is TRBV7-9, the J call TRBJ2-7; D possibly corresponds to TRBD2 (6 bases). CDR1 and CDR2 (germline): SEHNR, FQNEAQ (reference sequence). This CDR3 has 14 amino acids. V lost 4 bases and J 2 bases, leaving 12 bases between the germline ends. CDR3 nucleotide sequence: TGTGCCAGCAGCTCAGGACTAAAACCCTACGAGCAGTACTTC. This gives the protein CASSSGLKPYEQYF.

The V gene is TRBV5-6, the J gene TRBJ2-5; no firm D call. V lost 1 base and J 3 bases, leaving 10 bases between the germline ends. The germline V gene has CDR1 SGHDT and CDR2 YYEEEE. There are 14 residues in the CDR3. The CDR3 coding sequence is TGTGCCAGCAGCTTGTATCAGTTCGAAGAGACCCAGTACTTC. This gives the protein CASSLYQFEETQYF.

The chain recombines TRBV7-3 with TRBJ2-2; D is perhaps TRBD1 (6 bases). V lost 2 bases to trimming and J lost 5 bases, with 9 bases between them. CDR3 length equals 14 residues. The germline V gene encodes CDR1 SGHTA and CDR2 FQGTGA. DNA for the CDR3: TGTGCCAGCAGCTTACAGGGGAGTACCGGGGAGCTGTTTTTT. Translating gives CASSLQGSTGELFF.

V is TRBV19 and J is TRBJ2-1; D possibly corresponds to TRBD1 (6 bases). Germline assignment: CDR1 LNHDA and CDR2 SQIVND (reference sequence). There are 14 residues in the CDR3. The V and J ends lost 6 bases and 3 bases respectively, with 12 bases between them. CDR3 coding DNA: TGTGCCAGTAGCCCGGGACATAACTACAATGAGCAGTTCTTC. It codes for CASSPGHNYNEQFF.